This TCR beta chain comes out of a study of blood T cell repertoires in COVID-19. Study-level information: COVID-19 samples collected from the United States, Italy and Spain covered acute and convalescent phases.

After removal of 3 bases from V and 5 bases from J, the junction contained 3 bases not matched to a gene. This CDR3 comprises 15 residues. Germline assignment: CDR1 KGHSH and CDR2 LQKENI. In the original workflow: Amplified reference gene primers provided the basis for estimating nucleated cell counts. Data came from immunoSEQ multiplex PCR; TCRdb stores just in-frame clones and leaves some out. Clonal size and the V and J genes are those of that table, whereas D and trimming came from the DNA. This sample has some 500,000 clones, with about 89% found just once. Patients at the Seattle site were enrolled during active infection and followed longitudinally.

The chain has TRBV18 and TRBJ2-2, with 10 bases that match TRBD1. This sequence originates from a woman in her 50s with COVID-19, enrolled during active disease. The sequenced sample consisted of peripheral blood. The CDR3 bases are TGTGCCAGCTCACCGAGACAGGGGGCGACCGGGGAGCTGTTTTTT. As protein: CASSPRQGATGELFF.